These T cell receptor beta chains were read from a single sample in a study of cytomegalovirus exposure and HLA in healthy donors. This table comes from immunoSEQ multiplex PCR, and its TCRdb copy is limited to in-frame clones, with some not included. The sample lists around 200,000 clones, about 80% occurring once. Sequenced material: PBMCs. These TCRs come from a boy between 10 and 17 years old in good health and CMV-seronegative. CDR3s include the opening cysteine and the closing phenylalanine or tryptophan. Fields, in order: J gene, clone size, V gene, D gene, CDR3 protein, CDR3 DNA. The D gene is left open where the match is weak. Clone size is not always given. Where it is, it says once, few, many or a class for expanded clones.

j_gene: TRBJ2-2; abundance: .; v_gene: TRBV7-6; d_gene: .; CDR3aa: CASSLAPNRRGGDTGELFF; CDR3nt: TGTGCCAGCAGCTTAGCGCCAAACAGGCGGGGCGGGGACACCGGGGAGCTGTTTTTT
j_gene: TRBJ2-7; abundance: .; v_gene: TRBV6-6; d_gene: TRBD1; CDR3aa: CASSSRDSSYEQYF; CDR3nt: TGTGCCAGCAGCTCAAGGGACAGCTCCTACGAGCAGTACTTC
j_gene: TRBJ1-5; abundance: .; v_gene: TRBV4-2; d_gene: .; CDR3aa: CASSQDLQGHQPQHF; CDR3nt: TGTGCCAGCAGCCAAGATTTGCAGGGCCATCAGCCCCAGCATTTT
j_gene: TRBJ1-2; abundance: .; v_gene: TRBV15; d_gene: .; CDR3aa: CATSREIRQDYGYTF; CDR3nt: TGTGCCACCAGCAGAGAGATCCGACAGGACTATGGCTACACCTTC
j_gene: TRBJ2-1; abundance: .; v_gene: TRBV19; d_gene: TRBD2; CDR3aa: CASTDPGGAWEQFF; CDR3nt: TGTGCCAGTACCGACCCGGGGGGGGCATGGGAGCAGTTCTTC
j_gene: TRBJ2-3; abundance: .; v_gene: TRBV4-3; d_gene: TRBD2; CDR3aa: CASSQEGASGSGSDTQYF; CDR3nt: TGCGCCAGCAGCCAAGAAGGGGCTAGCGGGAGTGGATCAGATACGCAGTATTTT
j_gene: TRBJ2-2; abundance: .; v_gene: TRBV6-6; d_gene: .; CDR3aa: CASSYRGGVNTGELFF; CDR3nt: TGTGCCAGCAGTTACAGGGGGGGGGTCAACACCGGGGAGCTGTTTTTT
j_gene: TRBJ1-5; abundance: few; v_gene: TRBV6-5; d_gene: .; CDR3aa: CASSYSQVDQPQHF; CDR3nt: TGTGCCAGCAGTTACTCGCAGGTAGACCAGCCCCAGCATTTT
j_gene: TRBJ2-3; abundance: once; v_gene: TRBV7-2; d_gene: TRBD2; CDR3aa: CASSSIAGGPGDTQYF; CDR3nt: TGTGCCAGCAGCTCCATAGCGGGGGGGCCCGGAGATACGCAGTATTTT
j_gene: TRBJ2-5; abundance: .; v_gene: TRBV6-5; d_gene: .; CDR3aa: CASSPEGETQYF; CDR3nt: TGTGCCAGCAGTCCTGAGGGTGAGACCCAGTACTTC
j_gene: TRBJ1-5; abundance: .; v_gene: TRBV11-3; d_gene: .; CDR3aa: CASSLAWQGSQPQHF; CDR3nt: TGTGCCAGCAGCTTAGCCTGGCAGGGGAGTCAGCCCCAGCATTTT
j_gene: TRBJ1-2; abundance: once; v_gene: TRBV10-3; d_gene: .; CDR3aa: CAISGDQGGGYTF; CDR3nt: TGTGCCATCAGTGGGGACCAGGGAGGAGGCTACACCTTC
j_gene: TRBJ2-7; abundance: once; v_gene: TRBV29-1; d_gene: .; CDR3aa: CSPTGPYEQYF; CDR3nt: TGCAGCCCAACAGGGCCCTACGAGCAGTACTTC
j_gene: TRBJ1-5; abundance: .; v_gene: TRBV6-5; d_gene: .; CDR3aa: CASSYSEGNQPQHF; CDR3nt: TGTGCCAGCAGTTACTCGGAGGGAAATCAGCCCCAGCATTTT
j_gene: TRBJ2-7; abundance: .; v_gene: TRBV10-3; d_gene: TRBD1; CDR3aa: CAISDGDRGPGNYEQYF; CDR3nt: TGTGCCATCAGTGATGGGGACAGGGGTCCCGGGAACTACGAGCAGTACTTC
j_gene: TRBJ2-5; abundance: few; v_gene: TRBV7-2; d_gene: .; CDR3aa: CASSFGPLQETQYF; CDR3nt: TGTGCCAGCAGCTTTGGGCCTCTTCAAGAGACCCAGTACTTC
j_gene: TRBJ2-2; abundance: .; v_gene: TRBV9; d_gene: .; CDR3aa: CASSGGGFAGELFF; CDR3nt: TGTGCCAGCAGCGGAGGAGGATTTGCCGGGGAGCTGTTTTTT
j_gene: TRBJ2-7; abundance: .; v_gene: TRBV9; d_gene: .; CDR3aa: CASSVREGGGAYEQYF; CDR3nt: TGTGCCAGCAGCGTAAGAGAGGGGGGGGGAGCCTACGAGCAGTACTTC
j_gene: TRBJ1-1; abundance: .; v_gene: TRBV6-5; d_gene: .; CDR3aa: CASTYGQRFMNTEAFF; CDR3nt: TGTGCCAGCACTTATGGACAGCGATTTATGAACACTGAAGCTTTCTTT
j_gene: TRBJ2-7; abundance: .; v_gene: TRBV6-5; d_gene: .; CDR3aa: CASSASQGNEQYF; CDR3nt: TGTGCCAGCAGTGCCTCTCAGGGAAATGAGCAGTACTTC
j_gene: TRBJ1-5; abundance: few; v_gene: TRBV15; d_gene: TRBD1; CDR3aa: CATSRSGTGASNQPQHF; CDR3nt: TGTGCCACCAGCAGATCAGGGACAGGGGCAAGCAATCAGCCCCAGCATTTT
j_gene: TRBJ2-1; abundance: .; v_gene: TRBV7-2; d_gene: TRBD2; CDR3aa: CASSLRGRESSYNEQFF; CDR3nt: TGTGCCAGCAGCTTGCGCGGGAGGGAGAGCTCCTACAATGAGCAGTTCTTC
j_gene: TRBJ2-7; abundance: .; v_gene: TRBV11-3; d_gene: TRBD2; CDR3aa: CASSLGLAGEQYF; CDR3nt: TGTGCCAGCAGCCTCGGACTAGCCGGCGAGCAGTACTTC
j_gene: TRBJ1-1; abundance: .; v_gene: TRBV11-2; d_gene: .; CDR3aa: CASSSQGMNTEAFF; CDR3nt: TGTGCCAGCAGCTCCCAGGGGATGAACACTGAAGCTTTCTTT
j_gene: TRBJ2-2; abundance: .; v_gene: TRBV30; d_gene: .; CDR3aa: CAWSGRHRVPNTGELFF; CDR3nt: TGTGCCTGGAGTGGACGGCACAGGGTCCCTAACACCGGGGAGCTGTTTTTT
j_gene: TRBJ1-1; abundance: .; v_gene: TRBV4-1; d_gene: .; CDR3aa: CASSHGRPEAFF; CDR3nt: TGCGCCAGCAGCCATGGGAGGCCTGAAGCTTTCTTT
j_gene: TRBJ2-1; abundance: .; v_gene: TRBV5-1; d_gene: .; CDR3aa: CASSFDRYYNEQFF; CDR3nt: TGCGCCAGCAGCTTTGACAGGTACTACAATGAGCAGTTCTTC
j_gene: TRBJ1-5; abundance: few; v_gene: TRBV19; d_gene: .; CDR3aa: CASWSGQGYQPQHF; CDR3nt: TGTGCCAGTTGGTCGGGTCAGGGGTATCAGCCCCAGCATTTT
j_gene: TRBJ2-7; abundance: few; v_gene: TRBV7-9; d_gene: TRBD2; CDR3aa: CASSSGLAGTSYEQYF; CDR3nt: TGTGCCAGCAGCTCGGGACTAGCGGGAACCTCCTACGAGCAGTACTTC
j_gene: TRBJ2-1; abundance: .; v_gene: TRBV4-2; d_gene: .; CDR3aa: CASSLQVNEQFF; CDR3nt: TGTGCCAGCAGTCTACAGGTGAATGAGCAGTTCTTC
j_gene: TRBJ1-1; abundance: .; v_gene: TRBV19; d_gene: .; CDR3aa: CASSIDREDTEAFF; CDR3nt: TGTGCCAGTAGTATAGACAGGGAGGACACTGAAGCTTTCTTT
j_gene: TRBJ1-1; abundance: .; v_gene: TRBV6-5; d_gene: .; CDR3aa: CASSGTAGGEAFF; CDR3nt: TGTGCCAGCAGTGGCACAGCGGGGGGAGAAGCTTTCTTT
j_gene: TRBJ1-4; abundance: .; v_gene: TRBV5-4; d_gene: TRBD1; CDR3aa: CASSLGQGVNEKLFF; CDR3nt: TGTGCCAGCAGCTTGGGGCAGGGGGTTAATGAAAAACTGTTTTTT